These T cell receptor beta chains were read from a single sample in a study of blood T cell repertoires in COVID-19. Produced via immunoSEQ multiplex PCR; TCRdb's table is partial and in-frame only. The profile covers about 220,000 clones, with 85% appearing a single time and 2% to 3% taken by the ten largest. The sequenced sample consisted of peripheral blood. The source is a woman in her seventies with COVID-19, enrolled during active disease. Each CDR3 is given with its conserved first and last residue. D genes are given only for firm matches. Size is omitted from some rows. Given values are once, few, many or a class for expanded clones.

CDR3 length | D gene | clone size | J gene | V gene | CDR3 DNA | CDR3 protein
14 | - | - | TRBJ2-7 | TRBV4-3 | TGCGCCAGCAGCCAAGATTGGAGCTCCTACGAGCAGTACTTC | CASSQDWSSYEQYF
16 | TRBD2 | - | TRBJ2-3 | TRBV7-2 | TGTGCCAGCAGCTTAGGAGGGCGGGGGGACACAGATACGCAGTATTTT | CASSLGGRGDTDTQYF
14 | - | - | TRBJ1-2 | TRBV6-5 | TGTGCCAGCAGTCGCAGGGGTGGAAGCTATGGCTACACCTTC | CASSRRGGSYGYTF
15 | - | - | TRBJ1-4 | TRBV5-1 | TGCGCCAGCAGCTTGGCAGGGGCAACTAATGAAAAACTGTTTTTT | CASSLAGATNEKLFF
14 | TRBD1 | - | TRBJ2-2 | TRBV19 | TGTGCCAGTAGTTCCGACAGGGCCACCGGGGAGCTGTTTTTT | CASSSDRATGELFF
16 | - | - | TRBJ2-1 | TRBV18 | TGTGCCAGCTCACCCAGGGCTCCTAGGGCCTCCGATGAGCAGTTCTTC | CASSPRAPRASDEQFF
14 | TRBD1 | - | TRBJ1-6 | TRBV7-3 | TGTGCCAGCAGCTCCACAGGGGGCCGATCACCCCTCCACTTT | CASSSTGGRSPLHF
11 | - | few | TRBJ1-1 | TRBV3-1/TRBV3-2 | TGTGCCAGCGTATTTAACACTGAAGCTTTCTTT | CASVFNTEAFF
14 | - | - | TRBJ1-6 | TRBV11-3 | TGTGCCAGCAGCTCAGAAGACAGCTATTCACCCCTCCACTTT | CASSSEDSYSPLHF
15 | TRBD1 | - | TRBJ1-1 | TRBV10-2 | TGCGCCAGCACACCCGGGACAGGGACAACCACTGAAGCTTTCTTT | CASTPGTGTTTEAFF
16 | TRBD2 | - | TRBJ2-1 | TRBV7-8 | TGTGCCAGCAGCTCTTTAGCGGGGGGCGTTTCCAATGAGCAGTTCTTC | CASSSLAGGVSNEQFF
13 | - | once | TRBJ2-7 | TRBV11-3 | TGTGCCAGCAGCTTAGGAGGGGGCTACGAGCAGTACTTC | CASSLGGGYEQYF
16 | - | - | TRBJ2-7 | TRBV5-1 | TGCGCCAGCAGCTTGGCCGACAGCTCGGGTCAAAGCGAGCAGTACTTC | CASSLADSSGQSEQYF
14 | TRBD1 | - | TRBJ1-5 | TRBV7-2 | TGTGCCAGCAGTCTGGACAGGGGGACTCAGCCCCAGCATTTT | CASSLDRGTQPQHF
15 | - | - | TRBJ1-6 | TRBV21-1 | TGTGCCAGCAGCAACGTCCGGGTTAGCAATTCACCCCTCCACTTT | CASSNVRVSNSPLHF
12 | TRBD1 | - | TRBJ1-2 | TRBV29-1 | TGCAGCGTCCTCGACAGGGTCAAAGGCTACACCTTC | CSVLDRVKGYTF
14 | TRBD1 | - | TRBJ2-7 | TRBV7-9 | TGTGCCAGCAGCTTGGGACAGATGCCCTACGAGCAGTACTTC | CASSLGQMPYEQYF
15 | - | - | TRBJ1-2 | TRBV6-2/TRBV6-3 | TGTGCCAGCAGTCGTAGTGGACAGAGCTTATTGGGCTACACCTTC | CASSRSGQSLLGYTF
15 | TRBD1 | - | TRBJ2-7 | TRBV19 | TGTGCCAGTAGTAACACCGGGACAGGACTCTACGAGCAGTACTTC | CASSNTGTGLYEQYF
15 | TRBD2 | - | TRBJ2-3 | TRBV3-1/TRBV3-2 | TGTGCCAGCAGCCTACTAGCGGGGGGCACAGATACGCAGTATTTT | CASSLLAGGTDTQYF
15 | TRBD2 | - | TRBJ2-7 | TRBV7-3 | TGTGCCAGCAGCTTAGTTAGCGGGGGAACCTACGAGCAGTACTTC | CASSLVSGGTYEQYF
13 | - | - | TRBJ1-2 | TRBV14 | TGTGCCAGCAGCCCGGGACTGATCTATGGCTACACCTTC | CASSPGLIYGYTF
14 | - | - | TRBJ1-1 | TRBV7-8 | TGTGCCAGCAGCTTAGTAGGGGGAAACACTGAAGCTTTCTTT | CASSLVGGNTEAFF
13 | - | few | TRBJ1-6 | TRBV5-1 | TGCGCCAGCAGATACGGGGAGAATTCACCCCTCCACTTT | CASRYGENSPLHF
14 | - | - | TRBJ1-2 | TRBV9 | TGTGCCAGCAGTCCTAGCGGGGATGCCTATGGCTACACCTTC | CASSPSGDAYGYTF
16 | TRBD2 | - | TRBJ2-3 | TRBV5-1 | TGCGCCAGCAGCGCCAGACTAGCGGGTCACACAGATACGCAGTATTTT | CASSARLAGHTDTQYF
16 | TRBD1 | - | TRBJ1-5 | TRBV19 | TGTGCCAGTAGTATGACCCCCGACAGGGTTGGCCAGCCCCAGCATTTT | CASSMTPDRVGQPQHF
16 | TRBD2 | - | TRBJ2-3 | TRBV24-1 | TGTGCCACCAGTGAGGGAGCGGGAGGTGTCGCAGATACGCAGTATTTT | CATSEGAGGVADTQYF
17 | TRBD2 | - | TRBJ2-2 | TRBV7-9 | TGTGCCAGCAGCTTATCCGGGCTAGCGGGGAAACTAGGGGAGCTGTTTTTT | CASSLSGLAGKLGELFF
11 | - | once | TRBJ1-1 | TRBV5-4 | TGTGCCAGCAGCTTGGGGACAGAAGCTTTCTTT | CASSLGTEAFF